This T cell receptor (beta chain) was captured by sequencing in a study of ipilimumab plus nivolumab after autologous stem cell transplantation. About the research overall: The myeloma group: high-risk transplant-naive, or relapse within 3 years after first autologous transplant. The study, taken as a whole, reports: Per the authors, repertoire, Treg and microbiota data justify further study.

Ipilimumab, 1 mg/kg, started 14 to 28 days after autologous transplant. Patients received nivolumab 3 mg/kg at weeks 1, 4, 7, 10, then fortnightly to week 26. With respect to this clone: Its antigen is unknown.

Assay used: immunoSEQ multiplex PCR; TCRdb lists only in-frame clones, some missing. The sample shows over 8,000 clones, 60% to 70% of them seen only once. The length of the CDR3 is 12 residues. V lost 5 bases, J lost 4 bases, and 8 bases lay in between. In germline, CDR1 is SGHTA, CDR2 FQGNSA. The specimen was PBMCs, collected in a trial of ipilimumab plus nivolumab as post-transplant consolidation. The V and J genes are TRBV7-2 and TRBJ2-5; D is unclear. This clonotype originated in a female donor with multiple myeloma. CDR3 DNA: TGTGCCAGCAGCCCCGTAGTAGAGACCCAGTACTTC. Protein product: CASSPVVETQYF.